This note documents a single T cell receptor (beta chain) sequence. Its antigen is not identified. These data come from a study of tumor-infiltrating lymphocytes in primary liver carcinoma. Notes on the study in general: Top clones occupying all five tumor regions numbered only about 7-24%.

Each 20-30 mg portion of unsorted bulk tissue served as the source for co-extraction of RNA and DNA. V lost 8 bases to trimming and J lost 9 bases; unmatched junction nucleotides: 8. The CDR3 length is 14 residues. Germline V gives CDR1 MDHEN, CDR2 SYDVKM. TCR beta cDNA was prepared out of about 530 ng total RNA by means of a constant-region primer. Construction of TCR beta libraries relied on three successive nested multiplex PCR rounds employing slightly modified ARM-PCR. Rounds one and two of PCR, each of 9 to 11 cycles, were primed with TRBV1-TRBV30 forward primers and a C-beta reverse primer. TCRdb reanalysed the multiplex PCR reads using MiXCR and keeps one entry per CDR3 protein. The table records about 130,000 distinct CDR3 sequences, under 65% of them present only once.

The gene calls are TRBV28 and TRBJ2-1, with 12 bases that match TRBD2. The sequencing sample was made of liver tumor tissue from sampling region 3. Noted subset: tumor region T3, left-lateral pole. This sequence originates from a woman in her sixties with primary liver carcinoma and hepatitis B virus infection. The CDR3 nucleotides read TGTGCCAGCCAGACTAGCGGGAGCAAAATTGAGCAGTTCTTC. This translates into CASQTSGSKIEQFF.